One sample yielded the 17 T cell receptor beta chains listed below, sequenced in a study of OX40 agonist ivuxolimab in advanced cancers. Generated by immunoSEQ multiplex PCR, the TCRdb table keeps only in-frame clones and is missing some. The sample consists of under 150,000 clones, 75% to 90% of them appearing once. Sample: CD4+ or CD8+ T cells sorted from blood, taken in a trial of the OX40 agonist ivuxolimab. The receptors were gathered from an adult with an advanced solid tumor such as melanoma, head and neck, liver or kidney cancer.

The V gene is TRBV4-1, the J gene TRBJ2-2; 9 bases are shared with TRBD1. This CDR3 is 16 amino acids long. Germline V CDR1 and CDR2: MGHRA, YSYEKL. J lost 2 bases, V lost 0 bases, and 1 base had no gene match. The CDR3, as DNA: TGCGCCAGCAGCCAAGAGGGACAGGGCAACACCGGGGAGCTGTTTTTT. This gives the protein CASSQEGQGNTGELFF.

The chain is built from TRBV21-1 and TRBJ1-2. TRBV21-1 is a known pseudogene. The CDR3 loop spans 10 amino acids. The CDR3 bases are TGTGCCAGCAACCGCGTGGGCTACACCTTC. Its translation is CASNRVGYTF.

This clone was seen more than once but under ten times. The rearrangement uses TRBV10-1 and TRBJ2-2; possibly TRBD1 for D (5 bases). This CDR3 is 16 amino acids long. Trimming stripped 3 bases from V and 1 base from J, with 12 bases between. Germline loops: CDR1 WNHNN, CDR2 SYGVQD (reference sequence). This chain's CDR3 is CASSEIGALNTGELFF. The CDR3 nucleotides read TGCGCCAGCAGTGAAATAGGGGCCTTGAACACCGGGGAGCTGTTTTTT.

The chain has TRBV4-1 and TRBJ2-3; D ambiguous. The V and J ends lost 1 base and 2 bases respectively, with 13 bases between them. Germline V gene sequence: CDR1 MGHRA, CDR2 YSYEKL. The CDR3 is 16 amino acids. The CDR3 here is CASSQVNLVYTDTQYF. Written as DNA, the CDR3 is TGCGCCAGCAGCCAAGTTAACTTGGTCTACACAGATACGCAGTATTTT.

J is TRBJ2-3 and V is TRBV6-6; 8 positions match TRBD1. The CDR3 extends over 15 amino acids. V shed 8 bases, J shed 6 bases, and the junction held 13 bases outside the gene matches. Per the germline V gene, CDR1 is MNHNY and CDR2 is SVGAGI (reference sequence). For the CDR3, the DNA is TGTGCCAGCCAAGGGTACGGGGACAGGTCCGATACGCAGTATTTT. It encodes CASQGYGDRSDTQYF.

This clone has just one count. The V and J genes are TRBV6-4 and TRBJ1-6, with TRBD1 as a possible D gene (6 bases). V shed 4 bases and J shed 10 bases, with 14 bases lying between them. The CDR3 is made up of 14 amino acids. Germline V gene data show CDR1 as MRHNA and CDR2 as SNTAGT. The CDR3 DNA follows: TGTGCCAGCAGTGGAGGGGGGCATAGGTCACCCCTCCACTTT. It codes for CASSGGGHRSPLHF.

The chain combines TRBV6-6 with TRBJ1-2; D is perhaps TRBD1 (5 bases). This CDR3 has 16 amino acids. Trimming cost V 0 bases and J 1 base, with 12 bases left between them. CDR1 is MNHNY, CDR2 SVGAGI, per germline (reference sequence). The CDR3 DNA is TGTGCCAGCAGTTACTCGGGGGGAGAAATTAACTATGGCTACACCTTC. Translation: CASSYSGGEINYGYTF.

The J gene is TRBJ2-2, the V gene TRBV2; D is ambiguous. The CDR3 is made up of 14 amino acids. Trimming shortened V by 4 bases and J by 2 bases, and 8 bases separated the two germline ends. CDR1 SNHLY and CDR2 FYNNEI come from the germline V gene. The CDR3 is CASSAGSNTGELFF. The CDR3 nucleotides read TGTGCCAGCAGTGCTGGGTCAAACACCGGGGAGCTGTTTTTT.

This chain joins TRBV5-1 and TRBJ2-1; 10 bases match TRBD2. Germline-derived CDR1 and CDR2 are SGHRS and YFSETQ. This CDR3 is built from 16 residues. Germline trimming cut 3 bases from V and 7 bases from J; bases unmatched to any gene: 10. The CDR3: CASSSSGGALSNEQFF. CDR3 in DNA: TGCGCCAGCAGCTCCAGCGGGGGGGCCCTCTCAAATGAGCAGTTCTTC.

The J gene is TRBJ2-7, the V gene TRBV6-5; 10 nucleotides match TRBD1. The CDR3 totals 15 residues. V trimming: 7 bases; J trimming: 2 bases; junction bases outside the gene matches: 8. The germline CDR1 and CDR2 sequences are MNHEY and SVGAGI. CDR3 loop: CASTGGDRGPYEQYF. The DNA of the CDR3 is TGTGCCAGCACCGGAGGGGACAGGGGCCCCTACGAGCAGTACTTC.

This chain joins TRBV30 and TRBJ1-2; unclear D gene. The CDR3 is 10 residues long. V lost 3 bases and J lost 6, with 5 bases in between. Germline-derived CDR1 and CDR2 are GTSNPN and SVGIG (reference sequence). The chain's CDR3 is CAWSGHGYTF. CDR3 in DNA: TGTGCCTGGAGCGGACATGGCTACACCTTC.

This chain links TRBV7-9 with TRBJ2-4; D call uncertain. The ends were cut back, 2 bases at V and 4 bases at J, with 3 bases in the middle. CDR1 is SEHNR, CDR2 FQNEAQ, per germline (reference sequence). The CDR3 loop spans 12 amino acids. The CDR3 here is CASSLSKNIQYF. The CDR3 bases are TGTGCCAGCAGCTTATCAAAAAACATTCAGTACTTC.

The chain employs TRBV19 and TRBJ1-5; tentative D call: TRBD1 (5 bases). V was trimmed by 5 bases and J by 2 bases, leaving 13 bases between them. This CDR3 is 15 amino acids long. Germline V gives CDR1 LNHDA, CDR2 SQIVND (reference sequence). CDR3 in amino acids: CASSLTVDRNQPQHF. Here the CDR3 DNA reads TGTGCCAGTAGTCTGACAGTGGATCGCAATCAGCCCCAGCATTTT.

The rearrangement uses TRBV5-4 and TRBJ1-1; D not resolved. The CDR3 sequence is 16 residues long. CDR1 and CDR2 (germline): SGHNT, YYREEE (reference sequence). Deletions cut 4 bases from V and 7 bases from J, with 23 bases between. CDR3 bases: TGTGCCAGCAGCCCGTTTGGGGTTAGTCTTAAGATTGAAGCTTTCTTT. Its protein product is CASSPFGVSLKIEAFF.

This chain uses TRBV28 with TRBJ1-5; tentative D call: TRBD1 (6 bases). Trimming removed 2 bases at V and 15 bases at J, with 11 bases between. CDR3 size: 11 residues. The germline V gene has CDR1 MDHEN and CDR2 SYDVKM. CDR3 in amino acids: CASSLQGFRHF. The CDR3 nucleotides read TGTGCCAGCAGTTTACAGGGGTTTCGGCATTTT.

The chain carries TRBV10-3 and TRBJ2-1, with 10 bases lining up with TRBD2. This CDR3 region has 14 residues. V dropped 7 bases and J dropped 10; count of bases not matched to a gene: 10. Looked up from germline, CDR1 is ENHRY and CDR2 is SYGVKD. CDR3 DNA: TGTGCCATCAAAACCCCTAGCGGGGGCTCCGAGCAGTTCTTC. It yields the protein CAIKTPSGGSEQFF.

The genes are TRBV28 and TRBJ1-2, with D maybe TRBD1 (5 bases). With 6 bases removed from V and 8 bases from J, the gap between germline ends came to 13 bases. The CDR3 covers 12 residues. Germline CDR1 reads MDHEN; CDR2 reads SYDVKM. The DNA of the CDR3 is TGTGCCAGCAGGAGCGGGGGAGTGGGCTACACCTTC. Protein sequence: CASRSGGVGYTF.